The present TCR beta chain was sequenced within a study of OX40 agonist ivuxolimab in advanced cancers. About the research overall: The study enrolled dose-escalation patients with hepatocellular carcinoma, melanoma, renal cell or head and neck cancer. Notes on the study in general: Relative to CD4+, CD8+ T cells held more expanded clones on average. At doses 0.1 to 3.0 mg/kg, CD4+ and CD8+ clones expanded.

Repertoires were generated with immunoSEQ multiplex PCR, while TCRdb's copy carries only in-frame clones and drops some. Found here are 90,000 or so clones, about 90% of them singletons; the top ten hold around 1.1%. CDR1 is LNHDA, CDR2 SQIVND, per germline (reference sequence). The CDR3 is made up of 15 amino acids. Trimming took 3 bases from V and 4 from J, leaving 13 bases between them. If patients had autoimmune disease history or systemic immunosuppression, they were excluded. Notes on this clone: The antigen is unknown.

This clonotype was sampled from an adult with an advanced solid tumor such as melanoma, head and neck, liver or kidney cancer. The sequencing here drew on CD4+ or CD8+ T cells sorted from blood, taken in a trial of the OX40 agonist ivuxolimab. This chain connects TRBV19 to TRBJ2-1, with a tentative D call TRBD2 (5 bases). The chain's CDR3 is CASSISHGGYNEQFF. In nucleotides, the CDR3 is TGTGCCAGTAGTATTTCCCACGGCGGGTACAATGAGCAGTTCTTC. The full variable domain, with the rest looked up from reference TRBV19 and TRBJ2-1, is DGGITQSPKYLFRKEGQNVTLSCEQNLNHDAMYWYRQDPGQGLRLIYYSQIVNDFQKGDIAEGYSVSREKKESFPLTVTSAQKNPTAFYLCASSISHGGYNEQFFGPGTRLTVL.